The rows below give T cell receptor beta chains drawn from one sample of a study of identical twins. TCRdb ran MiXCR on the 5' RACE reads and lists one entry per CDR3 protein. The sample has around 140,000 distinct CDR3 sequences, roughly 3.3% seen once. Sequencing was carried out using memory T cells sorted from blood. All receptors come from a man between 18 and 35 years old in good health. The CDR3 runs from the conserved cysteine through the conserved F or W. The order of the fields is CDR3 length, J gene, V gene, D gene, clone size, CDR3 protein, CDR3 DNA. The D gene is left open where the match is weak. Clone size appears in some rows only: once, few, many, or a class for an expanded clone.

length: 13; J: TRBJ2-7; V: TRBV7-2; D: .; size: many; CDR3: CASSPGTGGKEYF; DNA: TGTGCCAGCAGCCCAGGTACCGGGGGCAAAGAGTACTTC
length: 13; J: TRBJ1-5; V: TRBV29-1; D: .; size: many; CDR3: CSAETGPQQPQHF; DNA: TGCAGCGCCGAGACGGGGCCCCAACAGCCCCAGCATTTT
length: 13; J: TRBJ2-7; V: TRBV7-9; D: TRBD1; size: many; CDR3: CASRIGQGTRQYF; DNA: TGTGCCAGCAGGATTGGACAGGGAACGAGGCAGTACTTC
length: 13; J: TRBJ2-5; V: TRBV5-1; D: TRBD1; size: many; CDR3: CASWDRGPETQYF; DNA: TGCGCCAGCTGGGACAGGGGTCCAGAGACCCAGTACTTC
length: 15; J: TRBJ2-3; V: TRBV5-1; D: TRBD1; size: many; CDR3: CASSSTGTGADTQYF; DNA: TGCGCCAGCAGCTCGACCGGGACAGGGGCAGATACGCAGTATTTT
length: 13; J: TRBJ2-7; V: TRBV27; D: .; size: many; CDR3: CASSPDRSYEQYF; DNA: TGTGCCAGCAGTCCCGACCGTTCCTACGAGCAGTACTTC
length: 15; J: TRBJ2-7; V: TRBV6-2/TRBV6-3; D: .; size: many; CDR3: CASSYAAESSYEQYF; DNA: TGTGCCAGCAGTTACGCCGCGGAAAGCTCCTACGAGCAGTACTTC
length: 13; J: TRBJ2-1; V: TRBV29-1; D: TRBD2; size: many; CDR3: CSASLAGAGEQFF; DNA: TGCAGCGCATCACTAGCGGGAGCGGGTGAGCAGTTCTTC
length: 16; J: TRBJ1-1; V: TRBV20-1; D: .; size: many; CDR3: CSARRTAKTWGTEAFF; DNA: TGCAGTGCTAGGAGGACAGCCAAGACCTGGGGAACTGAAGCTTTCTTT
length: 16; J: TRBJ2-3; V: TRBV4-3; D: .; size: .; CDR3: CASSQDGTIRTDTQYF; DNA: TGCGCCAGCAGCCAAGACGGGACAATTCGCACAGATACGCAGTATTTT
length: 12; J: TRBJ2-5; V: TRBV25-1; D: .; size: many; CDR3: CASSDIMETQYF; DNA: TGTGCCAGCAGTGACATTATGGAGACCCAGTACTTC
length: 13; J: TRBJ1-6; V: TRBV20-1; D: TRBD1; size: many; CDR3: CSAGTGRDSPLHF; DNA: TGCAGTGCAGGGACAGGGAGGGATTCACCCCTCCACTTT
length: 15; J: TRBJ2-3; V: TRBV6-1; D: TRBD2; size: many; CDR3: CASSIRGGSTDTQYF; DNA: TGTGCCAGCAGTATCCGGGGGGGAAGCACAGATACGCAGTATTTT
length: 15; J: TRBJ2-5; V: TRBV5-6; D: TRBD2; size: .; CDR3: CASSSAPGLEETQYF; DNA: TGTGCCAGCAGCTCCGCACCGGGACTAGAAGAGACCCAGTACTTC
length: 15; J: TRBJ2-1; V: TRBV9; D: TRBD2; size: many; CDR3: CASSDKLAGASEQFF; DNA: TGTGCCAGCAGCGACAAGCTAGCGGGAGCGAGTGAGCAGTTCTTC
length: 16; J: TRBJ1-2; V: TRBV19; D: .; size: few; CDR3: CASSMLGATVRYGYTF; DNA: TGTGCCAGTAGTATGCTTGGGGCGACGGTCCGCTATGGCTACACCTTC
length: 12; J: TRBJ1-1; V: TRBV30; D: .; size: many; CDR3: CAWRAGGTEAFF; DNA: TGTGCCTGGAGGGCGGGAGGCACTGAAGCTTTCTTT
length: 16; J: TRBJ2-3; V: TRBV20-1; D: TRBD2; size: many; CDR3: CSARATSAELTDTQYF; DNA: TGCAGTGCTCGTGCGACTAGCGCGGAATTGACAGATACGCAGTATTTT
length: 17; J: TRBJ2-5; V: TRBV10-3; D: TRBD1; size: many; CDR3: CAISERGTGVSQKTQYF; DNA: TGTGCCATCAGTGAGCGCGGGACAGGGGTGAGTCAGAAGACCCAGTACTTC
length: 14; J: TRBJ2-3; V: TRBV5-6; D: .; size: many; CDR3: CASSLGPFKDTQYF; DNA: TGTGCCAGCAGCTTAGGGCCCTTCAAAGATACGCAGTATTTT
length: 15; J: TRBJ2-1; V: TRBV6-2/TRBV6-3; D: .; size: many; CDR3: CASSYRGSSYNEQFF; DNA: TGTGCCAGCAGTTACCGGGGGAGCTCCTACAATGAGCAGTTCTTC
length: 17; J: TRBJ2-3; V: TRBV28; D: .; size: .; CDR3: CASSPTQGPTSTDTQYF; DNA: TGTGCCAGCAGTCCAACACAGGGACCAACTAGCACAGATACGCAGTATTTT
length: 14; J: TRBJ1-2; V: TRBV27; D: .; size: .; CDR3: CASRNGGRLFGYTF; DNA: TGTGCCAGCAGAAACGGTGGTCGTTTATTTGGCTACACCTTC
length: 14; J: TRBJ2-1; V: TRBV11-2; D: .; size: many; CDR3: CASSFRGSYNEQFF; DNA: TGTGCCAGCAGCTTCCGCGGATCCTACAATGAGCAGTTCTTC
length: 11; J: TRBJ1-2; V: TRBV20-1; D: .; size: many; CDR3: CSAPGQHGYTF; DNA: TGCAGTGCTCCCGGACAACATGGCTACACCTTC
length: 17; J: TRBJ2-1; V: TRBV6-1; D: TRBD1; size: many; CDR3: CASRKTYRGMKYNEQFF; DNA: TGTGCCAGCAGGAAGACCTACAGGGGGATGAAATACAATGAGCAGTTCTTC
length: 14; J: TRBJ1-1; V: TRBV6-1; D: .; size: many; CDR3: CASAHSRELSEAFF; DNA: TGTGCCAGCGCCCATAGTAGGGAGCTATCCGAAGCTTTCTTT
length: 16; J: TRBJ2-6; V: TRBV18; D: TRBD2; size: .; CDR3: CASSPQRGSGANVLTF; DNA: TGTGCCAGCTCACCACAGCGGGGCTCTGGGGCCAACGTCCTGACTTTC
length: 14; J: TRBJ2-7; V: TRBV12-3/TRBV12-4; D: TRBD2; size: many; CDR3: CASSSSGISYEQYF; DNA: TGTGCCAGCAGTTCTAGCGGAATCTCCTACGAGCAGTACTTC
length: 13; J: TRBJ2-1; V: TRBV20-1; D: TRBD2; size: many; CDR3: CSAAGGGGNEQFF; DNA: TGCAGTGCTGCGGGGGGCGGTGGGAATGAGCAGTTCTTC
length: 14; J: TRBJ2-4; V: TRBV18; D: TRBD1; size: .; CDR3: CASSPRQGENIQYF; DNA: TGTGCCAGCTCACCAAGACAGGGTGAAAACATTCAGTACTTC
length: 13; J: TRBJ1-5; V: TRBV20-1; D: .; size: few; CDR3: CSAARGMGQPQHF; DNA: TGCAGTGCCGCGCGGGGAATGGGTCAGCCCCAGCATTTT
length: 14; J: TRBJ2-4; V: TRBV27; D: .; size: many; CDR3: CASRAVADKNIQYF; DNA: TGTGCCAGCAGGGCGGTAGCGGATAAAAACATTCAGTACTTC
length: 15; J: TRBJ1-4; V: TRBV20-1; D: .; size: many; CDR3: CSARDFTGAGKKLFF; DNA: TGCAGTGCTAGAGATTTTACCGGGGCCGGGAAAAAACTGTTTTTT
length: 14; J: TRBJ2-5; V: TRBV4-2; D: .; size: .; CDR3: CASGQDLVAGTQYF; DNA: TGTGCCAGCGGCCAAGATCTCGTGGCGGGGACCCAGTACTTC
length: 14; J: TRBJ1-4; V: TRBV5-1; D: TRBD1; size: many; CDR3: CASSLGQGSEKLFF; DNA: TGCGCCAGCAGCTTGGGACAGGGGAGTGAAAAACTGTTTTTT
length: 15; J: TRBJ1-1; V: TRBV2; D: .; size: many; CDR3: CASSGKGGMNTEAFF; DNA: TGTGCCAGCAGTGGTAAGGGCGGGATGAACACTGAAGCTTTCTTT
length: 16; J: TRBJ1-2; V: TRBV20-1; D: .; size: .; CDR3: CSARDRSRGASNGYTF; DNA: TGCAGTGCTAGAGATCGGTCCCGGGGGGCGTCTAATGGCTACACCTTC
length: 17; J: TRBJ2-2; V: TRBV11-2; D: TRBD1; size: many; CDR3: CASSLDSRQGSTGELFF; DNA: TGTGCCAGCAGCTTAGATTCGAGACAGGGATCCACCGGGGAGCTGTTTTTT
length: 15; J: TRBJ1-2; V: TRBV12-3/TRBV12-4; D: .; size: many; CDR3: CASSLPQTGRFVYTF; DNA: TGTGCCAGCAGTTTGCCCCAGACAGGCCGTTTCGTCTACACCTTC
length: 15; J: TRBJ1-4; V: TRBV15; D: .; size: many; CDR3: CATSPRARANEKLFF; DNA: TGTGCCACCAGCCCACGCGCCAGGGCCAATGAAAAACTGTTTTTT
length: 15; J: TRBJ1-4; V: TRBV28; D: TRBD1; size: many; CDR3: CASRRQGQRNEKLFF; DNA: TGTGCCAGCCGCCGACAGGGACAGAGGAACGAAAAACTGTTTTTT
length: 20; J: TRBJ2-3; V: TRBV18; D: TRBD2; size: many; CDR3: CASSPRRTSGALDRTDTQYF; DNA: TGTGCCAGCTCACCACGACGGACTAGCGGAGCCCTAGATCGCACAGATACGCAGTATTTT
length: 12; J: TRBJ1-2; V: TRBV20-1; D: .; size: many; CDR3: CSARTPVGGYTF; DNA: TGCAGTGCTAGGACGCCCGTCGGGGGCTACACCTTC
length: 15; J: TRBJ1-6; V: TRBV5-1; D: .; size: many; CDR3: CASSLETGGASPLHF; DNA: TGCGCCAGCAGCTTGGAGACGGGCGGGGCCTCACCCCTCCACTTT
length: 15; J: TRBJ2-5; V: TRBV7-9; D: TRBD1; size: many; CDR3: CASSLSRGREETQYF; DNA: TGTGCCAGCAGCTTATCCAGGGGGCGCGAGGAGACCCAGTACTTC
length: 15; J: TRBJ1-5; V: TRBV7-2; D: .; size: many; CDR3: CASSLAPGVGQPQHF; DNA: TGTGCCAGCAGCTTAGCACCGGGGGTAGGTCAGCCCCAGCATTTT
length: 15; J: TRBJ2-7; V: TRBV5-1; D: TRBD1; size: many; CDR3: CASSLDRGYSYEQYF; DNA: TGCGCCAGCAGCTTGGACAGGGGCTACTCCTACGAGCAGTACTTC